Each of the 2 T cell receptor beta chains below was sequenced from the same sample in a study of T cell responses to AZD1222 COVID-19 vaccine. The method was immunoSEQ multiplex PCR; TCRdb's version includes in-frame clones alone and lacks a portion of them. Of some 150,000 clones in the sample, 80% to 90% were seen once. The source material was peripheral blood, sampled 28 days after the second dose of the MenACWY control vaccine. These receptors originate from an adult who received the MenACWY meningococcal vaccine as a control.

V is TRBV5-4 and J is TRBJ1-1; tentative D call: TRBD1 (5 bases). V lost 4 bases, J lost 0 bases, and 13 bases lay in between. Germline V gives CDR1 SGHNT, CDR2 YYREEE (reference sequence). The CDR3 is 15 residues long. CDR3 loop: CASSPKGHMNTEAFF. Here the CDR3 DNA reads TGTGCCAGCAGCCCAAAGGGGCACATGAACACTGAAGCTTTCTTT.

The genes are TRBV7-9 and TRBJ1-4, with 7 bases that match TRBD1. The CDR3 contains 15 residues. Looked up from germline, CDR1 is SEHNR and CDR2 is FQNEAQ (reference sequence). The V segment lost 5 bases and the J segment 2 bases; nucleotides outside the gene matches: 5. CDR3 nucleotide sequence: TGTGCCAGCAGCGTAGGACAGGCGACTAATGAAAAACTGTTTTTT. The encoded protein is CASSVGQATNEKLFF.